These 29 T cell receptor beta chains were sequenced from one sample in a study of cytomegalovirus exposure and HLA in healthy donors. The protocol was immunoSEQ multiplex PCR, while the TCRdb copy is restricted to in-frame clones and leaves out a portion. The sample has under 95,000 clones, around 94% seen once. Sequenced input: PBMCs. These receptors were taken from a woman aged 18-35 years in good health and CMV-seropositive.

V usage is TRBV2 and J usage is TRBJ2-4; 7 positions match TRBD1. The germline V gene encodes CDR1 SNHLY and CDR2 FYNNEI. Trimming took 4 bases from V and 4 from J; bases not matched to a gene: 7. The CDR3 contains 15 residues. The CDR3 loop is CASSVGAGGKNIQYF. In nucleotides, the CDR3 is TGTGCCAGCAGTGTAGGAGCAGGGGGAAAAAACATTCAGTACTTC. The full variable domain, its missing parts supplied by reference TRBV2 and TRBJ2-4, is EPEVTQTPSHQVTQMGQEVILRCVPISNHLYFYWYRQILGQKVEFLVSFYNNEISEKSEIFDDQFSVERPDGSNFTLKIRSTKLEDSAMYFCASSVGAGGKNIQYFGAGTRLSVL.

This clone showed up just once. The chain couples TRBV27 to TRBJ2-3, with D hard to call. Trimming removed 5 bases from V and 0 bases from J, with 3 bases in between. The germline CDR1 and CDR2 sequences are MNHEY and SMNVEV (reference sequence). This CDR3 comprises 12 residues. CDR3 in amino acids: CASSPSTDTQYF. The CDR3 DNA sequence: TGTGCCAGCAGTCCTAGCACAGATACGCAGTATTTT.

CDR3 in amino acids: CASSPQETQYF. CDR3 DNA: TGTGCCAGCAGTCCTCAAGAGACCCAGTACTTC. J is TRBJ2-5 and V is TRBV2; D unclear. V shed 5 bases and J shed 2 bases, with 3 bases lying between them. This CDR3 is built from 11 residues. Germline V gives CDR1 SNHLY, CDR2 FYNNEI.

The J gene is TRBJ2-1, the V gene TRBV7-3; 8 bases line up with TRBD2. Germline V gene lookup returns CDR1 SGHTA and CDR2 FQGTGA. The length of the CDR3 is 15 residues. Trimming at V came to 0 bases and at J to 3 bases, leaving 1 base not matched to a gene. The CDR3 DNA is TGTGCCAGCAGCTTAACTAGCGGGATCTACAATGAGCAGTTCTTC. Translation gives CASSLTSGIYNEQFF. Full variable domain (outside the CDR3, taken from reference TRBV7-3 and TRBJ2-1): GAGVSQTPSNKVTEKGKYVELRCDPISGHTALYWYRQSLGQGPEFLIYFQGTGAADDSGLPNDRFFAVRPEGSVSTLKIQRTERGDSAVYLCASSLTSGIYNEQFFGPGTRLTVL.

V and J are TRBV30 and TRBJ2-1; D perhaps matches TRBD1 (5 bases). The V end lost 0 bases, the J end lost 6 bases, and 18 bases lay between the germline ends. There are 16 residues in the CDR3. Germline CDR1 reads GTSNPN; CDR2 reads SVGIG (reference sequence). Written as DNA, the CDR3 is TGTGCCTGGAGTGTAACAGGACACCAGCCCCGCAATGAGCAGTTCTTC. This gives the protein CAWSVTGHQPRNEQFF.

The chain carries TRBV10-3 and TRBJ2-3; 8 bases align to TRBD1. Germline assignment: CDR1 ENHRY and CDR2 SYGVKD. Trimming cost V 3 bases and J 1 base; bases outside gene matches: 3. The CDR3 extends over 15 amino acids. The CDR3 reads CAISDDRGRTDTQYF. The CDR3 region has the DNA TGTGCCATCAGTGATGACAGGGGACGCACAGATACGCAGTATTTT.

The chain employs TRBV5-4 and TRBJ2-3; maybe TRBD2 (6 bases). CDR1 SGHNT and CDR2 YYREEE come from the germline V gene (reference sequence). The CDR3 runs 14 residues. The V end lost 0 bases, the J end lost 7 bases, and 12 bases lay between the germline ends. The CDR3 is CASSLAQAGNTQYF. CDR3 DNA sequence: TGTGCCAGCAGCTTGGCCCAGGCGGGAAATACGCAGTATTTT.

The gene calls are TRBV6-5 and TRBJ2-7, with TRBD1 matching 7 bases. Trimming took 6 bases from V and 2 from J; bases not matched to a gene: 7. The CDR3 contains 14 residues. Germline V CDR1 and CDR2: MNHEY, SVGAGI. The CDR3 sequence: CASSSDRAPYEQYF. The CDR3 coding sequence is TGTGCCAGCAGCTCCGACAGGGCCCCCTACGAGCAGTACTTC.

The chain has TRBV7-6 and TRBJ2-2; the match to TRBD2 covers 12 bases. Trimming took 3 bases from V and 2 from J; bases not matched to a gene: 7. From germline, CDR1 is SGHVS and CDR2 FNYEAQ. The CDR3 is 18 amino acids. The CDR3 sequence: CASSFQTSGGRNTGELFF. DNA for the CDR3: TGTGCCAGCAGCTTCCAAACTAGCGGGGGGCGAAACACCGGGGAGCTGTTTTTT.

The chain joins TRBV4-3 to TRBJ2-7, with 7 bases matching TRBD1. Trimming took 0 bases from V and 5 from J; bases not matched to a gene: 10. The CDR3 sequence is 16 residues long. Germline CDR1 is LGHNA and CDR2 is YSLEER. CDR3 bases: TGCGCCAGCAGCCAAGATCGAACAGGGGCATTACACGAGCAGTACTTC. Translated: CASSQDRTGALHEQYF.

This clone was seen more than once but under ten times. The J gene is TRBJ2-1, the V gene TRBV14, with 9 bases aligning to TRBD2. The V gene end was trimmed by 2 bases and the J gene end by 8 bases; junction bases not matched to a gene: 7. The CDR3 contains 15 residues. Germline V lookup: CDR1 SGHDN, CDR2 FVKESK. Here the CDR3 DNA reads TGTGCCAGCAGCCAAATTAGCGGGAGTCTCTATGAGCAGTTCTTC. Its translation is CASSQISGSLYEQFF. The variable domain in full, completed from reference TRBV14 and TRBJ2-1, reads EAGVTQFPSHSVIEKGQTVTLRCDPISGHDNLYWYRRVMGKEIKFLLHFVKESKQDESGMPNNRFLAERTGGTYSTLKVQPAELEDSGVYFCASSQISGSLYEQFFGPGTRLTVL.

The chain employs TRBV19 and TRBJ1-5; TRBD1 matches at 9 bases. Germline CDR1 LNHDA, CDR2 SQIVND (reference sequence). The CDR3 loop spans 20 amino acids. The V and J ends lost 0 bases and 0 bases, in that order; junction bases with no gene match: 12. This CDR3 reads CASSIEATGTGIDSNQPQHF. CDR3 DNA: TGTGCCAGTAGTATAGAGGCCACCGGGACAGGGATCGATAGCAATCAGCCCCAGCATTTT.

J is TRBJ2-2 and V is TRBV2; D gene uncertain. Germline loops: CDR1 SNHLY, CDR2 FYNNEI. This CDR3 has 15 amino acids. The V end lost 4 bases, the J end lost 5 bases, and 14 bases lay between the germline ends. CDR3 in amino acids: CASSVLAGRTGELFF. DNA of the CDR3: TGTGCCAGCAGTGTTTTGGCAGGTCGGACCGGGGAGCTGTTTTTT.

V and J are TRBV6-1 and TRBJ1-1, with 8 bases that match TRBD1. The CDR3 has 14 amino acids. CDR1 and CDR2 (germline): MNHNS, SASEGT. With V trimmed by 1 base and J by 5 bases, 3 bases remained unmatched. The CDR3 protein is CASSEGGQVTEAFF. In DNA form, the CDR3 reads TGTGCCAGCAGTGAAGGGGGACAGGTAACTGAAGCTTTCTTT.

V and J are TRBV28 and TRBJ2-7; tentatively, D is TRBD2 (6 bases). Germline CDR1 and CDR2: MDHEN and SYDVKM. V dropped 5 bases and J dropped 3 bases, with 14 bases sitting between them. The CDR3 spans 14 residues. The CDR3 DNA reads as TGTGCCAGCAGTGACCCCGGGAGAAACTACGAGCAGTACTTC. It yields the protein CASSDPGRNYEQYF.

The J gene is TRBJ2-7, the V gene TRBV7-2; D may be TRBD1 (6 bases). Germline V lookup: CDR1 SGHTA, CDR2 FQGNSA. This CDR3 contains 16 residues. Trimming left V 5 bases short and J 0 bases short, with 17 bases between. The CDR3 region has the DNA TGTGCCAGCAGCCCCCGTCGGACAGCGAGCTCCTACGAGCAGTACTTC. Translating it yields CASSPRRTASSYEQYF.

The chain combines TRBV5-4 with TRBJ1-2; D uncertain. The ends were cut back, 3 bases at V and 8 bases at J, with 17 bases in the middle. This CDR3 comprises 14 residues. Germline loops: CDR1 SGHNT, CDR2 YYREEE (reference sequence). The CDR3 spells CASSSTGGGSGYTF. The CDR3 DNA follows: TGTGCCAGCAGCTCTACCGGTGGAGGCTCCGGCTACACCTTC.

The rearrangement links TRBV15 to TRBJ1-4; 9 bases are shared with TRBD1. Trimming at V came to 0 bases and at J to 8 bases, leaving 4 bases not matched to a gene. This CDR3 comprises 15 residues. Germline V lookup: CDR1 LNHNV, CDR2 YYDKDF (reference sequence). CDR3 sequence: CATSRERTGEEKLFF. In DNA, the CDR3 is TGTGCCACCAGCAGAGAACGGACAGGGGAGGAAAAACTGTTTTTT.

V is TRBV7-2 and J is TRBJ2-7; the D gene is possibly TRBD1 (7 bases). The V and J ends lost 5 bases and 6 bases respectively, with 17 bases between them. The CDR3 runs to 14 residues. CDR1 is SGHTA and CDR2 is FQGNSA in the germline V gene. Here the CDR3 DNA reads TGTGCCAGCAGCCAGGGGGGTAGGGAGTTCGAGCAGTACTTC. Encoded protein: CASSQGGREFEQYF. Full variable domain (missing parts from reference TRBV7-2 and TRBJ2-7): GAGVSQSPSNKVTEKGKDVELRCDPISGHTALYWYRQSLGQGLEFLIYFQGNSAPDKSGLPSDRFSAERTGGSVSTLTIQRTQQEDSAVYLCASSQGGREFEQYFGPGTRLTVT.

The chain employs TRBV4-2 and TRBJ1-3; TRBD1 matches 9 bases. The J segment lost 2 bases and the V segment lost 4 bases, leaving 6 bases of the junction unmatched. Per the germline V gene, CDR1 is LGHNA and CDR2 is YNFKEQ. The CDR3 extends over 16 amino acids. CDR3 in DNA: TGTGCCAGCAGCCCCATCGACAGGGGGGCTGGAAACACCATATATTTT. It yields the protein CASSPIDRGAGNTIYF.

The CDR3 DNA is TGTGCCAGCAGAGCGCCCGGGACATACTATGGCTACACCTTC. Its protein product is CASRAPGTYYGYTF. The genes are TRBV5-8 and TRBJ1-2; tentative D call: TRBD1 (6 bases). Germline V lookup: CDR1 SGHTS, CDR2 YDEGEE. There are 14 residues in the CDR3. The V and J ends lost 5 bases and 3 bases respectively, with 14 bases between them.

The chain combines TRBV28 with TRBJ2-1; D gene uncertain. The V gene lost 5 bases and the J gene lost 2 bases, with 10 bases spanning the gap. Germline CDR1 MDHEN, CDR2 SYDVKM. The CDR3 runs 14 residues. CDR3 nucleotide sequence: TGTGCCAGCAGTGAGCACGCTGCCTACAATGAGCAGTTCTTC. It codes for CASSEHAAYNEQFF.

The V gene is TRBV5-4, the J gene TRBJ2-2; D not certain. CDR1 is SGHNT and CDR2 is YYREEE in the germline V gene (reference sequence). The CDR3 is 17 amino acids. V gave up 4 bases and J gave up 1 base, with 17 bases separating them. The CDR3 loop reads CASSPIANGWNTGELFF. The DNA for the CDR3 is TGTGCCAGCAGCCCTATAGCCAATGGCTGGAACACCGGGGAGCTGTTTTTT.

This clone was seen a single time. V gene TRBV9 combines with J gene TRBJ1-3, with a possible D match to TRBD1 (5 bases). This CDR3 has 14 amino acids. The V gene lost 6 bases and the J gene lost 2 bases, with 12 bases spanning the gap. Germline CDR1 and CDR2: SGDLS and YYNGEE. CDR3 region: CASTRRGAGNTIYF. CDR3 nucleotide sequence: TGTGCCAGCACGCGCCGGGGGGCTGGAAACACCATATATTTT.

The J gene is TRBJ1-3, the V gene TRBV5-5; D is undetermined. The CDR3 is 17 amino acids. CDR1 is SGHKS and CDR2 is YYEKEE in the germline V gene (reference sequence). Between the trimmed V and J ends, which lost 0 bases and 3 bases, there was a span of 16 bases. The CDR3 loop is CASSLDFTVTLGNTIYF. CDR3 DNA sequence: TGTGCCAGCAGCTTGGACTTTACAGTTACCCTTGGAAACACCATATATTTT.

This chain joins TRBV11-3 and TRBJ2-1, with a weak D call TRBD2 (6 bases). V was pared by 5 bases and J by 0 bases, with 14 bases between. CDR3 size: 16 residues. Per the germline V gene, CDR1 is SGHNT and CDR2 is YENEEA. CDR3 region: CASSVLGGISYNEQFF. The CDR3 bases are TGTGCCAGCAGCGTCCTCGGGGGTATCTCCTACAATGAGCAGTTCTTC.

The V and J genes are TRBV7-2 and TRBJ2-5, with D possibly being TRBD1 (8 bases). The V gene lost 5 bases and the J gene lost 4 bases, with 14 bases spanning the gap. The CDR3 length is 14 residues. Per germline, CDR1 SGHTA and CDR2 FQGNSA. The CDR3 nucleotides read TGTGCCAGCAGCGCCAACAGGGGGGGAGAGACCCAGTACTTC. It encodes CASSANRGGETQYF.

This clone was counted only a few times. This CDR3 is CASSAAGNQPQHF. DNA for the CDR3: TGTGCCAGCAGCGCGGCAGGGAATCAGCCCCAGCATTTT. The J gene is TRBJ1-5, the V gene TRBV11-2, with a possible D match to TRBD1 (5 bases). This CDR3 has 13 amino acids. V was clipped by 5 bases and J by 4 bases, with 9 bases between them. The germline CDR1 and CDR2 sequences are SGHAT and FQNNGV. Filled out from reference TRBV11-2 and TRBJ1-5, the complete variable domain reads EAGVAQSPRYKIIEKRQSVAFWCNPISGHATLYWYQQILGQGPKLLIQFQNNGVVDDSQLPKDRFSAERLKGVDSTLKIQPAKLEDSAVYLCASSAAGNQPQHFGDGTRLSIL.

This clone is a singleton in its sample. The chain combines TRBV10-3 with TRBJ1-2, with D unresolved. Germline assignment: CDR1 ENHRY and CDR2 SYGVKD. This CDR3 region has 12 residues. Trimming removed 3 bases from V and 4 bases from J, with 6 bases in between. The CDR3 here is CAISDTGYGYTF. The DNA for the CDR3 is TGTGCCATCAGTGATACCGGCTATGGCTACACCTTC.